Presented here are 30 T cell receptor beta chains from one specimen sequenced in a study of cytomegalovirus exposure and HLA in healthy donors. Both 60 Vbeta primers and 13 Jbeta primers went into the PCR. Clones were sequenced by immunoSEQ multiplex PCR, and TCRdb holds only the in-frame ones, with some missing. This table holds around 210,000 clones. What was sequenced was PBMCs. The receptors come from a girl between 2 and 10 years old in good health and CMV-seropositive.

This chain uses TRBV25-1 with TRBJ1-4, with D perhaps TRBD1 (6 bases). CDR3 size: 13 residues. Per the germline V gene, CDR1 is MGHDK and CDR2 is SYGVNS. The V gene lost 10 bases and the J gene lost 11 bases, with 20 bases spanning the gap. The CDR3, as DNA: TGTGCCACCTCGTCAGGACAGTCCTTCAAACTGTTTTTT. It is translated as CATSSGQSFKLFF.

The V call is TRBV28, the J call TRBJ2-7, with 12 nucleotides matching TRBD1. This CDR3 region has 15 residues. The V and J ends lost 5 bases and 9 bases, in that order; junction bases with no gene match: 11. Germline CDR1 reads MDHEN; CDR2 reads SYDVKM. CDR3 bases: TGTGCCAGCAGTCGAAGGGGACAGGGGGCGTCTCGGCAGTACTTC. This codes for CASSRRGQGASRQYF.

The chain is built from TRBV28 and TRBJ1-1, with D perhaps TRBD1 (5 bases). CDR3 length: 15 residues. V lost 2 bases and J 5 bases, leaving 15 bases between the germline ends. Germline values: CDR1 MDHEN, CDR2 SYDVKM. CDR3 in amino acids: CASSLLRQFKTEAFF. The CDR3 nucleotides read TGTGCCAGCAGTTTACTTCGACAGTTCAAGACTGAAGCTTTCTTT.

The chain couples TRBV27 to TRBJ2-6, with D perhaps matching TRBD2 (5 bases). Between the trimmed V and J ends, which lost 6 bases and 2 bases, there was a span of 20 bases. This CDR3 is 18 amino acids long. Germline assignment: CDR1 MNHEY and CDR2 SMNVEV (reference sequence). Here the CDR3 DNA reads TGTGCCAGCAGACTGAACAGTTTGTGGGGAGCTGGGGCCAACGTCCTGACTTTC. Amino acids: CASRLNSLWGAGANVLTF.

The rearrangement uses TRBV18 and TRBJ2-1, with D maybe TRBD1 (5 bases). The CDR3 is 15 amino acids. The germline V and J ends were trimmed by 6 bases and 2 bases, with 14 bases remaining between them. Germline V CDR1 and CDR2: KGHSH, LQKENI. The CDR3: CASSQSPGPYNEQFF. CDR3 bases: TGTGCCAGCTCCCAAAGCCCAGGGCCCTACAATGAGCAGTTCTTC.

CDR3 sequence: CASIRERSTDTQYF. CDR3 DNA: TGTGCCAGCATAAGGGAGCGGAGCACAGATACGCAGTATTTT. V and J are TRBV2 and TRBJ2-3, with a weak D call TRBD2 (5 bases). The CDR3 covers 14 residues. With 7 bases removed from V and 0 bases from J, the gap between germline ends came to 11 bases. The V gene's germline CDR1 is SNHLY and CDR2 FYNNEI.

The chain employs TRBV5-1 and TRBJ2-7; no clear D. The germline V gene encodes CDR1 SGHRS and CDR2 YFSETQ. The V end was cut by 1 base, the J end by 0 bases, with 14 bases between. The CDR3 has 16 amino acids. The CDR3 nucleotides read TGCGCCAGCAGCTTGCTGCGCGCGCCGAGCTCCTACGAGCAGTACTTC. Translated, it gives CASSLLRAPSSYEQYF.

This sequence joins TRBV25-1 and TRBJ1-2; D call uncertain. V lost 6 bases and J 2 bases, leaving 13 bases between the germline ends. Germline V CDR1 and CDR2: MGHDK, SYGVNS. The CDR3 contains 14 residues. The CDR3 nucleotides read TGTGCCAGCAGGAACTCAACAGTGAACTATGGCTACACCTTC. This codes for CASRNSTVNYGYTF.

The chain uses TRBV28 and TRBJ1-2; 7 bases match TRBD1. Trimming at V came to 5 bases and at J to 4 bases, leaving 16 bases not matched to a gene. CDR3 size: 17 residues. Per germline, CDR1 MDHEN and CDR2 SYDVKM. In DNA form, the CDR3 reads TGTGCCAGCAGTACGGCACATGACAGGGCCCCACTCTATGGCTACACCTTC. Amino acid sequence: CASSTAHDRAPLYGYTF.

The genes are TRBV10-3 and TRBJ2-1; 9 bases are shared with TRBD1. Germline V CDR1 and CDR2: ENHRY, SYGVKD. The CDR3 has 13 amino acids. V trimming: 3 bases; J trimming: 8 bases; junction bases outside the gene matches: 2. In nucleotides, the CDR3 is TGTGCCATCAGTGAACAGGGGGCGGATGAGCAGTTCTTC. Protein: CAISEQGADEQFF.

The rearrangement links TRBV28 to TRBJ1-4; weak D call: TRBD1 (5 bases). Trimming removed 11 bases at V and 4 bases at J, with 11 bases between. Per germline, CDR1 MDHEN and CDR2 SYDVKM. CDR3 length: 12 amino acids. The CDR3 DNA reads TGTGCCGCGGGGCGATATAATGAAAAACTGTTTTTT. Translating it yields CAAGRYNEKLFF. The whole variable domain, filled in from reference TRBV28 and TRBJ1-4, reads DVKVTQSSRYLVKRTGEKVFLECVQDMDHENMFWYRQDPGLGLRLIYFSYDVKMKEKGDIPEGYSVSREKKERFSLILESASTNQTSMYLCAAGRYNEKLFFGSGTQLSVL.

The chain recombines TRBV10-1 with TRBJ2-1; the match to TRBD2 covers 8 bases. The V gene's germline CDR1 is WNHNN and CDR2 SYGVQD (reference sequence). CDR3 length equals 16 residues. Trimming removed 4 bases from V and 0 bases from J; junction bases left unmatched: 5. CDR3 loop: CASSVSGGASYNEQFF. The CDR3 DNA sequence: TGCGCCAGCAGTGTATCGGGGGGGGCCTCCTACAATGAGCAGTTCTTC.

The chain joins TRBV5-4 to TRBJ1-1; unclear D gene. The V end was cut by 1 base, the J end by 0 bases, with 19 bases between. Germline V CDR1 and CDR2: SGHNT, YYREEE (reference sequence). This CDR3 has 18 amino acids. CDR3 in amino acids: CASSLTPGFRTMNTEAFF. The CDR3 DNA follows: TGTGCCAGCAGCTTGACCCCGGGGTTTAGGACGATGAACACTGAAGCTTTCTTT.

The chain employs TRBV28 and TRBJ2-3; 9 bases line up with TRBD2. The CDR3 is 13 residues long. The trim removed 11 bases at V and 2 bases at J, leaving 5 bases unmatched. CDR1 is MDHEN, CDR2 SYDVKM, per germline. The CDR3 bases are TGTGCCTCCTCTAGCGGGGACACAGATACGCAGTATTTT. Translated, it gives CASSSGDTDTQYF.

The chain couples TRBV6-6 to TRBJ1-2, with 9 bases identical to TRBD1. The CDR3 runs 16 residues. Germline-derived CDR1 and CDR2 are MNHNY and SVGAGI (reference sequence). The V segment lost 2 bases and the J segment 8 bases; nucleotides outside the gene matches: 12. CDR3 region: CASSYTLDRGVEGYTF. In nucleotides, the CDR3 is TGTGCCAGCAGTTACACTTTGGACAGGGGAGTCGAAGGCTACACCTTC.

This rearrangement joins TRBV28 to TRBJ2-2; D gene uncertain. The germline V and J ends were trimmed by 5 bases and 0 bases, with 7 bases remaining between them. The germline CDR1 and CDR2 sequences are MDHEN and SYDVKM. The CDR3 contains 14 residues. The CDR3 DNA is TGTGCCAGCAGTGCTGCAGCGAACACCGGGGAGCTGTTTTTT. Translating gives CASSAAANTGELFF.

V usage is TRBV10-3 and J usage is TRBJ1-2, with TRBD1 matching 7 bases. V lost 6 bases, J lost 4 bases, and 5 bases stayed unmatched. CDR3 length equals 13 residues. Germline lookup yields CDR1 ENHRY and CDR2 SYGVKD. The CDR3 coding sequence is TGTGCCATCAGCGCAGGGGGTCCCTATGGCTACACCTTC. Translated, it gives CAISAGGPYGYTF.

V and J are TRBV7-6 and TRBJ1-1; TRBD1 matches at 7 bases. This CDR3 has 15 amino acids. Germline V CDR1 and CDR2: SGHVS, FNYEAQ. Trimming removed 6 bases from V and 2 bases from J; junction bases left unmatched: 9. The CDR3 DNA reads TGTGCCAGCAGACCTCACAGGGGAGGAAACACTGAAGCTTTCTTT. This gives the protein CASRPHRGGNTEAFF. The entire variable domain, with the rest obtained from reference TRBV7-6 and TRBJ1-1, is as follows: GAGVSQSPRYKVTKRGQDVALRCDPISGHVSLYWYRQALGQGPEFLTYFNYEAQQDKSGLPNDRFSAERPEGSISTLTIQRTEQRDSAMYRCASRPHRGGNTEAFFGQGTRLTVV.

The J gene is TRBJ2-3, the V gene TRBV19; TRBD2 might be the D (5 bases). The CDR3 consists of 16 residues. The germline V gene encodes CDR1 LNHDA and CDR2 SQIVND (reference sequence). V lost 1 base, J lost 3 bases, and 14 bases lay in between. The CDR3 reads CASSIGASFGTDTQYF. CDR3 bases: TGTGCCAGTAGTATAGGAGCTAGCTTCGGGACAGATACGCAGTATTTT.

This chain's CDR3 is CASGKGGAGYTGELFF. CDR3 nucleotides: TGTGCCAGCGGGAAAGGGGGCGCCGGGTACACCGGGGAGCTGTTTTTT. The rearrangement joins TRBV7-3 to TRBJ2-2, with 7 bases aligning to TRBD1. Germline V CDR1 and CDR2: SGHTA, FQGTGA. The CDR3 has 16 amino acids. With 8 bases clipped from V and 3 bases from J, the junction kept 12 bases outside the gene matches.

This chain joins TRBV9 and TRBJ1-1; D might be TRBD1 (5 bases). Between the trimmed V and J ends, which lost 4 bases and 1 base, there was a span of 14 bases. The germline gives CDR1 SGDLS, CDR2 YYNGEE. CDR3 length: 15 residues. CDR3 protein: CASSQGWAQNTEAFF. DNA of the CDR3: TGTGCCAGCAGCCAGGGTTGGGCTCAGAACACTGAAGCTTTCTTT.

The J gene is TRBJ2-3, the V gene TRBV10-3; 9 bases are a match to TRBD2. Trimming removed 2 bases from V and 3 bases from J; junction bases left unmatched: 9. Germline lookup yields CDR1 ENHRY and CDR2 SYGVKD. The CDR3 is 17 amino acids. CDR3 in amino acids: CAISEGLAGGMTDTQYF. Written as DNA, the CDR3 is TGTGCCATCAGTGAGGGATTGGCGGGAGGGATGACAGATACGCAGTATTTT.

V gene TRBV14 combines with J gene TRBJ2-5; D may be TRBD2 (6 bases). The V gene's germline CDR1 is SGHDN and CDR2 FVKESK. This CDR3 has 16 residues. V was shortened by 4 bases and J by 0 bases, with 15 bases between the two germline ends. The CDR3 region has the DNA TGTGCCAGCAGCCCCTGGGGGGAATCGTACCAAGAGACCCAGTACTTC. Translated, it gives CASSPWGESYQETQYF.

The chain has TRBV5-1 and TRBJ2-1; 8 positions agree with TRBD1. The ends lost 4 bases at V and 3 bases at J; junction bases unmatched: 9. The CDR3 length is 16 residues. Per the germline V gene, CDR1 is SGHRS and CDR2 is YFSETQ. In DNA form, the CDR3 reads TGCGCCAGCAGCCCCTCCGGGACAGGAGTCTACAATGAGCAGTTCTTC. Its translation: CASSPSGTGVYNEQFF.

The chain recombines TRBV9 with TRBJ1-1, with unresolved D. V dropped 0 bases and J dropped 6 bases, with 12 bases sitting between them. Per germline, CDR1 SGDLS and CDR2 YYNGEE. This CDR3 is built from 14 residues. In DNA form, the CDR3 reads TGTGCCAGCAGCGTAGAAAGCAGAGGGCCTGAAGCTTTCTTT. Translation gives CASSVESRGPEAFF. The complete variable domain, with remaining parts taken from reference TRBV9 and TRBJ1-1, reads DSGVTQTPKHLITATGQRVTLRCSPRSGDLSVYWYQQSLDQGLQFLIQYYNGEERAKGNILERFSAQQFPDLHSELNLSSLELGDSALYFCASSVESRGPEAFFGQGTRLTVV.

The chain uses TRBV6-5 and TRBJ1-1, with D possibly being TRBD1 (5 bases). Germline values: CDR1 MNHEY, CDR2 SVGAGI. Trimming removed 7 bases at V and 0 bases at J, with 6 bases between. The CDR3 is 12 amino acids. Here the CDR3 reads CASKGMNTEAFF. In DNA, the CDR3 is TGTGCCAGCAAGGGGATGAACACTGAAGCTTTCTTT.

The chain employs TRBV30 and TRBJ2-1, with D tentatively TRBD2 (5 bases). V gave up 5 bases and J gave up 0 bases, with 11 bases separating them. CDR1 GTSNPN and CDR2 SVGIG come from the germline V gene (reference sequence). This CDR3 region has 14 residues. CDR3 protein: CAWDTGDSYNEQFF. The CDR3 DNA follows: TGTGCCTGGGATACCGGGGACTCCTACAATGAGCAGTTCTTC.

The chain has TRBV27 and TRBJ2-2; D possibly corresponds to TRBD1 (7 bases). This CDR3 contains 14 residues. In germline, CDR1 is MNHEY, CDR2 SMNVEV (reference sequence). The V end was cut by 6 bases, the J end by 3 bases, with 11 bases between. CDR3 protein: CASSPGGHTGELFF. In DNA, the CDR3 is TGTGCCAGCAGCCCAGGGGGGCACACCGGGGAGCTGTTTTTT.

The CDR3 here is CASTKGDRGNQPQHF. The CDR3 DNA reads as TGTGCCAGCACTAAGGGGGACAGGGGGAATCAGCCCCAGCATTTT. The chain has TRBV6-6 and TRBJ1-5, with 11 bases lining up with TRBD1. V shed 7 bases and J 4 bases; nucleotides not matched to a gene: 6. The CDR3 length is 15 residues. Germline V gene data show CDR1 as MNHNY and CDR2 as SVGAGI (reference sequence).

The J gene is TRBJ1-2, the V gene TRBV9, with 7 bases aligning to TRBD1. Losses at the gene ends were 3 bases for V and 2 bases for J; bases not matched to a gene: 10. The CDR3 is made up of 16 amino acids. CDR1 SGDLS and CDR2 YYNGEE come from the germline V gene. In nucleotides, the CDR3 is TGTGCCAGCAGCGCTACGGCGGCAGGGGGGAACTATGGCTACACCTTC. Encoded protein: CASSATAAGGNYGYTF.